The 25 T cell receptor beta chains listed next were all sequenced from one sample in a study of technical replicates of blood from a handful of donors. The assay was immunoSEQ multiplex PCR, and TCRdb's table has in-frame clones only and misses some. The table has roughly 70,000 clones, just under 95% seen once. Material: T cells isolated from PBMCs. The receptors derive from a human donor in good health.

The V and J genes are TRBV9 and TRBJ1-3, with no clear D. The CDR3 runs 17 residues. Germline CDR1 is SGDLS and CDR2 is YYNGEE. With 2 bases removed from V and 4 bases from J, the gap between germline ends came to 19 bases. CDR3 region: CASSVFPTAEEGNTIYF. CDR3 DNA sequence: TGTGCCAGCAGCGTCTTCCCCACAGCCGAAGAAGGAAACACCATATATTTT. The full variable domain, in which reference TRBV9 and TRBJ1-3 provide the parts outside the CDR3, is DSGVTQTPKHLITATGQRVTLRCSPRSGDLSVYWYQQSLDQGLQFLIQYYNGEERAKGNILERFSAQQFPDLHSELNLSSLELGDSALYFCASSVFPTAEEGNTIYFGEGSWLTVV.

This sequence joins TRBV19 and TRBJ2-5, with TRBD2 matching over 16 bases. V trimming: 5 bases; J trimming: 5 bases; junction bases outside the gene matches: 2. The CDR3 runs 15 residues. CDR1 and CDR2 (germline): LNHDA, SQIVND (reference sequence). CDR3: CASSGTSGRGETQYF. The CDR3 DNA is TGTGCCAGTAGTGGGACTAGCGGGAGGGGGGAGACCCAGTACTTC.

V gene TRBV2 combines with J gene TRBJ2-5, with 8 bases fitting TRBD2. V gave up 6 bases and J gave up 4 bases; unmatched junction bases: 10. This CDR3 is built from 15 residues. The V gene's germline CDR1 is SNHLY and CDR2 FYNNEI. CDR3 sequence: CASSVPSAGAETQYF. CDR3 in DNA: TGTGCCAGCAGCGTCCCCTCAGCGGGAGCAGAGACCCAGTACTTC.

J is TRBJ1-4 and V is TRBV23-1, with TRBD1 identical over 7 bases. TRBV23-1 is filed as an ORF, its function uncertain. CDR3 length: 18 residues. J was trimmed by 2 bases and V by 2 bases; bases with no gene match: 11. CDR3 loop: CASSQKSRGQGTNEKLFF. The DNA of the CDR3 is TGCGCCAGCAGTCAAAAATCTAGGGGGCAAGGTACTAATGAAAAACTGTTTTTT.

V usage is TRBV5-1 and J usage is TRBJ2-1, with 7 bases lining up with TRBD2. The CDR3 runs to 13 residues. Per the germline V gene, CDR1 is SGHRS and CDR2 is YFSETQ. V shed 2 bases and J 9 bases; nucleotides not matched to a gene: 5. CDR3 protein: CASSLREGLEQFF. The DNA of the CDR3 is TGCGCCAGCAGCTTAAGGGAGGGCCTTGAGCAGTTCTTC.

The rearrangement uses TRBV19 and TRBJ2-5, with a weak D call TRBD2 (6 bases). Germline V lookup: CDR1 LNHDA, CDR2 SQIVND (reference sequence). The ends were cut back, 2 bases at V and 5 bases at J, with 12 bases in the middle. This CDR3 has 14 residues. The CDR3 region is CASSILAGRETQYF. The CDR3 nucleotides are TGTGCCAGTAGTATACTCGCAGGGAGGGAGACCCAGTACTTC.

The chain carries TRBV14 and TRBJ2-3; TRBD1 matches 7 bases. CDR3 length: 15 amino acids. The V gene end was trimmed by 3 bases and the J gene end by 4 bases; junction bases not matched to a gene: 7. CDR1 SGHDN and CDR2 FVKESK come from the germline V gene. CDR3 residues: CASSQTGSSADTQYF. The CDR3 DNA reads TGTGCCAGCAGCCAGACAGGGTCATCCGCAGATACGCAGTATTTT.

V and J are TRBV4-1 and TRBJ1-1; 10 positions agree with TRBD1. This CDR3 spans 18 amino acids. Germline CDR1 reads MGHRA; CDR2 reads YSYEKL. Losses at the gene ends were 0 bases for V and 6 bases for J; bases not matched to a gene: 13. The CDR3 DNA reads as TGCGCCAGCAGCCAAGAATTCGAGACAGGGGGCGTCAGGGCTGAAGCTTTCTTT. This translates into CASSQEFETGGVRAEAFF.

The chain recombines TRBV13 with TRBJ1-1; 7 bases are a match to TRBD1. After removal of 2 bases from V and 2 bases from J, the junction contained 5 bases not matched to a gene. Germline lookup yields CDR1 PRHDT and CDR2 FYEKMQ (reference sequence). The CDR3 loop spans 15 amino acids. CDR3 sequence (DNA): TGTGCCAGCAGCTTAATGGGGGACAGTAACACTGAAGCTTTCTTT. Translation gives CASSLMGDSNTEAFF. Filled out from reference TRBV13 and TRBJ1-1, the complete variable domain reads AAGVIQSPRHLIKEKRETATLKCYPIPRHDTVYWYQQGPGQDPQFLISFYEKMQSDKGSIPDRFSAQQFSDYHSELNMSSLELGDSALYFCASSLMGDSNTEAFFGQGTRLTVV.

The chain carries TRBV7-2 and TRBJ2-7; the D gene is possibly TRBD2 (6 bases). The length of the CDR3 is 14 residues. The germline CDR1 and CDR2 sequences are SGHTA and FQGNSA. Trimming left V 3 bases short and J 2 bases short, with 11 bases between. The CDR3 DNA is TGTGCCAGCAGCTTCCTTGCGGGACCCTACGAGCAGTACTTC. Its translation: CASSFLAGPYEQYF.

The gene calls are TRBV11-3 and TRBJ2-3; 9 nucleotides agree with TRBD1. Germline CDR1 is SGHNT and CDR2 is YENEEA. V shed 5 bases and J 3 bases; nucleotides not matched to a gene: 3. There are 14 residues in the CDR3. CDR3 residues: CASSPGQGTDTQYF. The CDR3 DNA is TGTGCCAGCAGCCCCGGACAGGGGACAGATACGCAGTATTTT.

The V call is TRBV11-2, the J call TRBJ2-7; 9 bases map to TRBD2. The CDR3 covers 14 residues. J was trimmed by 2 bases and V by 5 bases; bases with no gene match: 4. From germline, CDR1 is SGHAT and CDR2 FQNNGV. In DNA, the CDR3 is TGTGCCAGCAGCCCTAGCGGGGCAACCTACGAGCAGTACTTC. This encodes CASSPSGATYEQYF. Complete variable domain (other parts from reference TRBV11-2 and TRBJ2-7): EAGVAQSPRYKIIEKRQSVAFWCNPISGHATLYWYQQILGQGPKLLIQFQNNGVVDDSQLPKDRFSAERLKGVDSTLKIQPAKLEDSAVYLCASSPSGATYEQYFGPGTRLTVT.

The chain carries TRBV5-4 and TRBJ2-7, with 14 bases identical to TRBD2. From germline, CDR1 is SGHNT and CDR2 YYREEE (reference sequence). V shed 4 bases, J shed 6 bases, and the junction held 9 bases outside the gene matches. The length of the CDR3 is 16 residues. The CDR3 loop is CASSIRLAGGPSEQYF. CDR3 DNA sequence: TGTGCCAGCAGCATCCGACTAGCGGGAGGGCCTAGCGAGCAGTACTTC.

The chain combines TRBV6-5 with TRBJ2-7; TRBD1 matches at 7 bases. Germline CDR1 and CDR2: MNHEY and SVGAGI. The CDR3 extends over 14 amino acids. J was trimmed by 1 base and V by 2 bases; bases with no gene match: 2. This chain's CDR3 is CASSYGRGSYEQYF. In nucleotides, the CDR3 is TGTGCCAGCAGTTACGGCAGGGGGTCCTACGAGCAGTACTTC.

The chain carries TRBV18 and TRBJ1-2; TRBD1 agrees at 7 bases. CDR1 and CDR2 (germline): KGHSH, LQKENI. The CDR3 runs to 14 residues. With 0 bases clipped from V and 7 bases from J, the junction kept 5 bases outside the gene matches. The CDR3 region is CASSPPAGGGGYTF. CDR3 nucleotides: TGTGCCAGCTCACCACCGGCAGGGGGAGGTGGCTACACCTTC.

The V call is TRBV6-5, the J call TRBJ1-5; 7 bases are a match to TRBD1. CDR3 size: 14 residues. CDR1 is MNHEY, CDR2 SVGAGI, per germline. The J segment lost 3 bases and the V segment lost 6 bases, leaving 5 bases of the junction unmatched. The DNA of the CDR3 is TGTGCCAGCAGGCACAGGGGAATCAATCAGCCCCAGCATTTT. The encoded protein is CASRHRGINQPQHF.

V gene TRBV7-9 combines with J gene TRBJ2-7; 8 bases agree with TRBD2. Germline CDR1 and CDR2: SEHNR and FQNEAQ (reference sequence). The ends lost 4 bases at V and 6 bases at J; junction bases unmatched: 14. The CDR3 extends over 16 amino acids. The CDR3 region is CASSSGGTAASLEQYF. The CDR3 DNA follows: TGTGCCAGCAGCTCGGGGGGGACGGCTGCTTCCCTCGAGCAGTACTTC.

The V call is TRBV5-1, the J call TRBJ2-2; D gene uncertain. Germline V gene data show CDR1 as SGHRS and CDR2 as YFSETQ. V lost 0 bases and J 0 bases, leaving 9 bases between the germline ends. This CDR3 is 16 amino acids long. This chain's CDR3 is CASSLGPVANTGELFF. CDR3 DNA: TGCGCCAGCAGCTTGGGCCCAGTCGCGAACACCGGGGAGCTGTTTTTT.

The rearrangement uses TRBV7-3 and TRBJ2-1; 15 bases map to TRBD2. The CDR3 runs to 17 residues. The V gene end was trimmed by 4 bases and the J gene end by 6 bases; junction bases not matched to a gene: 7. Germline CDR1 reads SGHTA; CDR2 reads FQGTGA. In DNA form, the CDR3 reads TGTGCCAGCAGCTCCGGACTAGCGGGAGGGCCTCTCAATGAGCAGTTCTTC. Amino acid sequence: CASSSGLAGGPLNEQFF.

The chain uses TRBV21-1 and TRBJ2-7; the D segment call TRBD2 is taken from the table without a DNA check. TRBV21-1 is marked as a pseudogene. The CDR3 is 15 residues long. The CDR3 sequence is CASRDTSGRLDEQYF. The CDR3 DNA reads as TGTGCCAGCAGGGATACTAGCGGGAGGTTGGACGAGCAGTACTTC.

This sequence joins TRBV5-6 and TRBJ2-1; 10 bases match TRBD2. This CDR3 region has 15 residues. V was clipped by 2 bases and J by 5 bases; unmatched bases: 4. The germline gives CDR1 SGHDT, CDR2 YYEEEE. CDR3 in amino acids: CASSLELAGHNEQFF. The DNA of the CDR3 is TGTGCCAGCAGCTTAGAACTAGCGGGACACAATGAGCAGTTCTTC.

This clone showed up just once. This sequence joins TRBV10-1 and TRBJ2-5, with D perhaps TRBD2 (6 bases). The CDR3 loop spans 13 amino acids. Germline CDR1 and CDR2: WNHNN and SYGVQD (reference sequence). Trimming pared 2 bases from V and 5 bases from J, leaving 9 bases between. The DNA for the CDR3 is TGCGCCAGCAGTGAGCCGGGGGTGGAGACCCAGTACTTC. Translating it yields CASSEPGVETQYF.

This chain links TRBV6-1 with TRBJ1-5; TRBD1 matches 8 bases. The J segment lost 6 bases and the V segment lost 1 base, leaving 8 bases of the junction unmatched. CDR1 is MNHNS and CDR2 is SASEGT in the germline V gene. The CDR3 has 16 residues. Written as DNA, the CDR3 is TGTGCCAGCAGTGAAGTGGGGCAGGGGGCGGGTCAGCCCCAGCATTTT. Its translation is CASSEVGQGAGQPQHF.

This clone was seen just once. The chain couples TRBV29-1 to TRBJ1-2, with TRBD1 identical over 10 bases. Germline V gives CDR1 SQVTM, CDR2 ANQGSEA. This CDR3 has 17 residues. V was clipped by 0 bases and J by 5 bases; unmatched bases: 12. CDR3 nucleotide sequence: TGCAGCGTTGAAGAGATTCCGGGGGACAGGGGATTTTATGGCTACACCTTC. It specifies CSVEEIPGDRGFYGYTF.

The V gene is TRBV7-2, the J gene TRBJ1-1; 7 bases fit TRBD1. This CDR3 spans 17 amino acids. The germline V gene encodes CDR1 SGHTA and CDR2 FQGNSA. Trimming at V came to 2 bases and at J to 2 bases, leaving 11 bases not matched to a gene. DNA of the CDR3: TGTGCCAGCAGCTTATTCGGGCGGACAGGAAGAAACACTGAAGCTTTCTTT. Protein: CASSLFGRTGRNTEAFF.